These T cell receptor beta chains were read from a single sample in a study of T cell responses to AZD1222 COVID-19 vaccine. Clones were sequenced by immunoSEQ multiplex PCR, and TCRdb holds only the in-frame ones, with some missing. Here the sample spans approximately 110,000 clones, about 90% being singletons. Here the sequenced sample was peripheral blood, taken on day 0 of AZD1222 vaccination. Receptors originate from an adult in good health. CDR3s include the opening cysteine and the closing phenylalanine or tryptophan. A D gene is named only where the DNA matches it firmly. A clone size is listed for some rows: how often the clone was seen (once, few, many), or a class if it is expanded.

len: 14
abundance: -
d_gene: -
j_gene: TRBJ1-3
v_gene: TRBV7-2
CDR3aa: CASSSDSSGNTIYF
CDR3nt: TGTGCCAGCAGCTCGGACAGCTCTGGAAACACCATATATTTT

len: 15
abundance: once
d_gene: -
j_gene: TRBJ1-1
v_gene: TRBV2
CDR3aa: CASSGAKGVNTEAFF
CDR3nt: TGTGCCAGCAGTGGGGCGAAGGGTGTTAACACTGAAGCTTTCTTT

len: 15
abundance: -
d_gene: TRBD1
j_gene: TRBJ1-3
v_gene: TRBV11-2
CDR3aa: CASSRHGTDGNTIYF
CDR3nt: TGTGCCAGCAGCCGGCACGGGACAGATGGAAACACCATATATTTT

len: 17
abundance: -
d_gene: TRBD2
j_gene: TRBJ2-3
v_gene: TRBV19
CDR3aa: CASSTRLAGEWTDTQYF
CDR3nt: TGTGCCAGTAGTACCCGGTTAGCGGGAGAATGGACAGATACGCAGTATTTT

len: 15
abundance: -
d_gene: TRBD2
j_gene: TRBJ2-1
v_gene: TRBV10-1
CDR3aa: CASSEAGLAGSEQFF
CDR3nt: TGCGCCAGCAGTGAGGCTGGACTAGCGGGATCTGAGCAGTTCTTC

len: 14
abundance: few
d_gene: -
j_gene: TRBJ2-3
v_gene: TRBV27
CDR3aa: CASTKTGEGDTQYF
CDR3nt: TGTGCCAGCACCAAGACAGGGGAGGGAGATACGCAGTATTTT

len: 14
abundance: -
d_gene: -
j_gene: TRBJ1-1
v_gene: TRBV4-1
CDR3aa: CASSQVAGQNEAFF
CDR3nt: TGCGCCAGCAGCCAAGTGGCAGGACAGAATGAAGCTTTCTTT

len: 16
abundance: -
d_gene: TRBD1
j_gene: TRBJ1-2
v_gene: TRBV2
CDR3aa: CASSESPPGTVYGYTF
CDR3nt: TGTGCCAGCAGCGAAAGTCCCCCCGGGACAGTCTATGGCTACACCTTC

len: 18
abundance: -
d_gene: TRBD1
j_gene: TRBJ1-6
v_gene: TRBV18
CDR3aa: CASSISGQGSQSNSPLHF
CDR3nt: TGTGCCAGCTCAATTTCGGGACAGGGGTCGCAGTCTAATTCACCCCTCCACTTT

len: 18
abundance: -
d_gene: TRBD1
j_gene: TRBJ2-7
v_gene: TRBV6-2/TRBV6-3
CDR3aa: CASSDRVILVPSSYEQYF
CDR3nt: TGTGCCAGCAGTGACAGGGTCATACTAGTGCCGAGCTCCTACGAGCAGTACTTC

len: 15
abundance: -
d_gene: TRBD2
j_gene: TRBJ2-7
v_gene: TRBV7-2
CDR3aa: CASSLGPSGTYEQYF
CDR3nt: TGTGCCAGCAGCTTAGGACCTAGCGGGACCTACGAGCAGTACTTC

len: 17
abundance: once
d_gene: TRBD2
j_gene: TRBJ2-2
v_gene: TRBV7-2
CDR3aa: CASSPQTGTSASGELFF
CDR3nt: TGTGCCAGCAGCCCGCAAACCGGGACTAGCGCAAGCGGGGAGCTGTTTTTT

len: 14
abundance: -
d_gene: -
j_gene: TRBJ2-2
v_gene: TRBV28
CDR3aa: CASSLRGSAGELFF
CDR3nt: TGTGCCAGCAGTTTACGGGGAAGCGCCGGGGAGCTGTTTTTT

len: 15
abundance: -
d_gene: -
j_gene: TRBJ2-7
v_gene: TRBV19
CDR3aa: CASYRKQGRSYEQYF
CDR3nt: TGTGCCAGTTACCGAAAACAGGGACGCTCCTACGAGCAGTACTTC

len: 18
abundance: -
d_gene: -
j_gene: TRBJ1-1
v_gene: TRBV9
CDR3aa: CASSVEAGNKLMNTEAFF
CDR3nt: TGTGCCAGCAGCGTTGAGGCGGGGAATAAGCTCATGAACACTGAAGCTTTCTTT

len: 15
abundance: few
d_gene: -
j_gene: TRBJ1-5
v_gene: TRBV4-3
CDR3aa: CASSQEYGTNQPQHF
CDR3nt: TGCGCCAGCAGCCAAGAGTACGGGACCAATCAGCCCCAGCATTTT

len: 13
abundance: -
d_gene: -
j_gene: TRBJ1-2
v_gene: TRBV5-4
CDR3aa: CASSWKGRYGYTF
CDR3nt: TGTGCCAGCAGCTGGAAGGGTCGCTATGGCTACACCTTC

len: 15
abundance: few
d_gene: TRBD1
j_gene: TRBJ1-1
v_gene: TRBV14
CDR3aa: CASSWDRGRNTEAFF
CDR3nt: TGTGCCAGCAGCTGGGACAGGGGAAGGAACACTGAAGCTTTCTTT

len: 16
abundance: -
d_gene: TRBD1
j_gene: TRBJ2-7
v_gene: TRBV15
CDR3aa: CATSRGWDRGLYEQYF
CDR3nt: TGTGCCACCAGCAGAGGTTGGGACAGGGGGCTCTACGAGCAGTACTTC

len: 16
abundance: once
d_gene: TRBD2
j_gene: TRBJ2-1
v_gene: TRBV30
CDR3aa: CAWSVLASGGYNEQFF
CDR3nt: TGTGCCTGGAGTGTATTGGCTAGCGGCGGATACAATGAGCAGTTCTTC

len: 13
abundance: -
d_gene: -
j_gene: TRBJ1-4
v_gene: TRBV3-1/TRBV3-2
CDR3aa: CASSLNRNEKLFF
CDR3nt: TGTGCCAGCAGCCTAAACAGGAATGAAAAACTGTTTTTT

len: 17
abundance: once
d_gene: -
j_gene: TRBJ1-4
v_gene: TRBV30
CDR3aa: CAWNRRMVSTTNEKLFF
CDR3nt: TGTGCCTGGAACCGCAGGATGGTATCGACAACTAATGAAAAACTGTTTTTT

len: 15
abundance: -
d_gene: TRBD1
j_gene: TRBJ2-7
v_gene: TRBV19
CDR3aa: CASSRGQGSAYEQYF
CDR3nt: TGTGCCAGTAGTAGGGGACAGGGATCGGCCTACGAGCAGTACTTC

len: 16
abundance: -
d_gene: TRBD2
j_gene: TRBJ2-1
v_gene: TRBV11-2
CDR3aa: CASSLDPGGPRNEQFF
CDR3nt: TGTGCCAGCAGCTTAGATCCGGGGGGGCCGAGGAATGAGCAGTTCTTC

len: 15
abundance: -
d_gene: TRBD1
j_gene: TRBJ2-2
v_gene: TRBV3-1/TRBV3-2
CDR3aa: CASRSGTGFHGELFF
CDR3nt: TGTGCTAGTCGCTCCGGGACAGGGTTTCACGGGGAGCTGTTTTTT

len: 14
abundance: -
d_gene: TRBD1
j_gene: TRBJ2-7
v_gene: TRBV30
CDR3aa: CAWSRTGMVNEQYF
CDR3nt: TGTGCCTGGAGTCGGACAGGGATGGTCAACGAGCAGTACTTC

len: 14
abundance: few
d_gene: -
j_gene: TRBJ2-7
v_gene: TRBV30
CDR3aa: CAWSVLRRGHEQYF
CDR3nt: TGTGCCTGGAGTGTACTCAGACGGGGTCACGAGCAGTACTTC

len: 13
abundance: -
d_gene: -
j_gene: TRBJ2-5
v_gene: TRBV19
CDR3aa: CASSTSTQETQYF
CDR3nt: TGTGCCAGTAGTACCAGTACCCAAGAGACCCAGTACTTC

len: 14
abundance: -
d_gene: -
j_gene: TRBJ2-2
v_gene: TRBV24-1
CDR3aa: CATSAGGVFGELFF
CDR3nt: TGTGCCACCAGTGCGGGCGGGGTGTTCGGGGAGCTGTTTTTT

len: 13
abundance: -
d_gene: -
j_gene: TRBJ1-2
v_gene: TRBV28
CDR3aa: CASSLWGGYGYTF
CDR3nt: TGTGCCAGCAGTTTATGGGGAGGTTATGGCTACACCTTC

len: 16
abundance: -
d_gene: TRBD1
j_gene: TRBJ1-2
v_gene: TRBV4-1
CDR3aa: CASSYNRQGFNYGYTF
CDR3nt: TGCGCCAGCAGCTATAACAGACAGGGGTTTAACTATGGCTACACCTTC

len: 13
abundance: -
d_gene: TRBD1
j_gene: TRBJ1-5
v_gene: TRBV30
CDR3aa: CAWRGQGNQPQHF
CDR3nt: TGTGCCTGGAGGGGACAGGGGAATCAGCCCCAGCATTTT

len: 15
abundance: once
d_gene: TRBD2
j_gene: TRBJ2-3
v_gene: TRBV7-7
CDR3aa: CASSSGLGSTDTQYF
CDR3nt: TGTGCTAGCAGCTCGGGACTAGGTAGCACAGATACGCAGTATTTT

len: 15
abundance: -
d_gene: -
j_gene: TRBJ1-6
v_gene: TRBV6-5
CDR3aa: CASSRTGQEDSPLHF
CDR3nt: TGTGCCAGCAGTCGCACGGGGCAGGAGGATTCACCCCTCCACTTT

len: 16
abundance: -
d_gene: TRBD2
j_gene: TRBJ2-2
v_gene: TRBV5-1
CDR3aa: CASSAPGLAGTGELFF
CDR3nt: TGCGCCAGCAGCGCTCCGGGACTAGCAGGTACCGGGGAGCTGTTTTTT

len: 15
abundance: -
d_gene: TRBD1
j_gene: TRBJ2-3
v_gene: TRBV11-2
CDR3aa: CASSLGTVHTDTQYF
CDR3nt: TGTGCCAGCAGCCTGGGGACAGTCCACACAGATACGCAGTATTTT

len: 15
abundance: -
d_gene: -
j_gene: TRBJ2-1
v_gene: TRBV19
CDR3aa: CASSIGFDSYNEQFF
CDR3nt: TGTGCCAGTAGTATCGGGTTCGACTCCTACAATGAGCAGTTCTTC

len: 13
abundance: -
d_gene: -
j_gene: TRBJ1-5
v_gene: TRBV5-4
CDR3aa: CASSVDSNQPQHF
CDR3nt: TGTGCCAGCAGCGTAGACAGCAATCAGCCCCAGCATTTT

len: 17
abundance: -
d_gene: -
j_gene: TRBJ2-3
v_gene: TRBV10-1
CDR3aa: CASSKSWGAGSTDTQYF
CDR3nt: TGCGCCAGCAGCAAGAGTTGGGGGGCTGGAAGCACAGATACGCAGTATTTT

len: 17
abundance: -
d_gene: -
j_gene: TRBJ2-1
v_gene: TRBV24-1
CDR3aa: CATSDPFRGNSYNEQFF
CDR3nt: TGTGCCACCAGTGACCCCTTTCGTGGGAACTCCTACAATGAGCAGTTCTTC

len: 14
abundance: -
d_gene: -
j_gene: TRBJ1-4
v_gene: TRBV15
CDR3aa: CATSRDQSNEKLFF
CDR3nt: TGTGCCACCAGCAGAGATCAGTCTAATGAAAAACTGTTTTTT

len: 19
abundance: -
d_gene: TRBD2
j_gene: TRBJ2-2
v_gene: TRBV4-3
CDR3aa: CASSQDLLTGGWNTGELFF
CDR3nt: TGCGCCAGCAGCCAAGATTTATTGACGGGGGGGTGGAACACCGGGGAGCTGTTTTTT

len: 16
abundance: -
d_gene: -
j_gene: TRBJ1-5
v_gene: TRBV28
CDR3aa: CASSFSRVISNQPQHF
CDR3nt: TGTGCCAGCAGTTTCTCCAGGGTCATAAGCAATCAGCCCCAGCATTTT

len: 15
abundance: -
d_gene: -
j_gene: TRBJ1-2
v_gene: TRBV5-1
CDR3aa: CASSPPGGGVYGYTF
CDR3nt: TGCGCCAGCAGCCCTCCGGGAGGGGGTGTCTATGGCTACACCTTC

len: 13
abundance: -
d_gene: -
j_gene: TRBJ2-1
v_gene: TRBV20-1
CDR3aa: CSASVGAGLGQFF
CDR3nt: TGCAGTGCTAGTGTGGGTGCCGGATTAGGGCAGTTCTTC

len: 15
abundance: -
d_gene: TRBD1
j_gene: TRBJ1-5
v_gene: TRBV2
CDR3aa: CASRDDRGSNQPQHF
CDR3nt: TGTGCCAGCAGAGACGACAGGGGTAGCAATCAGCCCCAGCATTTT

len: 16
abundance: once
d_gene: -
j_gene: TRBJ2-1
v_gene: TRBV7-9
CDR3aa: CASSPAPVLSYNEQFF
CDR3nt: TGTGCCAGCAGCCCAGCCCCTGTCTTGTCCTACAATGAGCAGTTCTTC

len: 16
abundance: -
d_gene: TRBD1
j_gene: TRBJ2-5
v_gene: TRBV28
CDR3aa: CASSLTQGQVIETQYF
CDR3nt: TGTGCCAGCAGTTTAACCCAGGGACAGGTGATAGAGACCCAGTACTTC

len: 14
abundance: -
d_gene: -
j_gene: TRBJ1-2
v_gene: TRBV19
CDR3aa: CASRLQKTNYGYTF
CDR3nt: TGTGCCAGTAGATTACAGAAGACTAACTATGGCTACACCTTC

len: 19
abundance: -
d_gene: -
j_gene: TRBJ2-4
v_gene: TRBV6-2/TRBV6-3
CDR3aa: CASSYPWEISGQIKNIQYF
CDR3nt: TGTGCCAGCAGTTACCCCTGGGAAATATCCGGACAGATCAAAAACATTCAGTACTTC

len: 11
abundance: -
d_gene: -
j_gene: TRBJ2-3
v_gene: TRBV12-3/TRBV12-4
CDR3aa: CASSTGSGQYF
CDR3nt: TGTGCCAGCAGTACCGGGTCGGGGCAGTATTTT

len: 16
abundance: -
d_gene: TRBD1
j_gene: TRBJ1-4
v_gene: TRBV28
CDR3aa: CASRKTGAATNEKLFF
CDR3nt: TGTGCCAGCAGGAAAACAGGGGCTGCAACTAATGAAAAACTGTTTTTT

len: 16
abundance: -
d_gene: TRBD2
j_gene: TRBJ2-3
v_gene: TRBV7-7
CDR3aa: CASSPGTSGVTDTQYF
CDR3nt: TGTGCCAGCAGCCCCGGGACTAGCGGAGTCACAGATACGCAGTATTTT

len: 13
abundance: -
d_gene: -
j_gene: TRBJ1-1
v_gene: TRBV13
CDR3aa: CASSLQGDTEAFF
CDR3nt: TGTGCCAGCAGCTTACAGGGTGACACTGAAGCTTTCTTT

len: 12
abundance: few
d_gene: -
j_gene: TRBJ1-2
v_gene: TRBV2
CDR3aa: CASSRTVFGYTF
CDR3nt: TGTGCCAGCAGTCGGACAGTGTTTGGCTACACCTTC